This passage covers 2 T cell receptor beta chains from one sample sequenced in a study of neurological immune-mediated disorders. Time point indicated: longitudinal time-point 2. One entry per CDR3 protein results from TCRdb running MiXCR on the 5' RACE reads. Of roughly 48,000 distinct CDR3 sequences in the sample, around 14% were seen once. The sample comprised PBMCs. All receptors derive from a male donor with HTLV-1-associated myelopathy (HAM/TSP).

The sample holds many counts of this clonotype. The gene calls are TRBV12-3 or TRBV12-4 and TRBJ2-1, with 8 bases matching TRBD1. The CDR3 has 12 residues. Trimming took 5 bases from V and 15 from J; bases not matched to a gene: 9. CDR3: CASSTNRGSSFF. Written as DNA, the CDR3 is TGTGCCAGCAGTACTAACAGGGGGTCATCGTTCTTC.

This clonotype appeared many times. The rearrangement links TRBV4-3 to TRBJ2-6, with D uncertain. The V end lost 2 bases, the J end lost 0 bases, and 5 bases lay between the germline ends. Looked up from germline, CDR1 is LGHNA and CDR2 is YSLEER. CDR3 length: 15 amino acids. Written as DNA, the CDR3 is TGCGCCAGCAGCCAACAGCTCTCTGGGGCCAACGTCCTGACTTTC. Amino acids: CASSQQLSGANVLTF.